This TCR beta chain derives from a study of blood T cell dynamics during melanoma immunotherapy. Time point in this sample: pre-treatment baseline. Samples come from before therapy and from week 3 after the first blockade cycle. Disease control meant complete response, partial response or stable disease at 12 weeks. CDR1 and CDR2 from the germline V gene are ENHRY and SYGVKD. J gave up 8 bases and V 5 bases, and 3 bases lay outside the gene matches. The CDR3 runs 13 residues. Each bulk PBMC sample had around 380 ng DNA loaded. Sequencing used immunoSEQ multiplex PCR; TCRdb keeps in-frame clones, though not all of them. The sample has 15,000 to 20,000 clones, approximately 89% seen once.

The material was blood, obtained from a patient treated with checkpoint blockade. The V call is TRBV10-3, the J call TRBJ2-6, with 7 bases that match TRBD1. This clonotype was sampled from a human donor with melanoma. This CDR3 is CAISTQGTNVLTF. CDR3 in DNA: TGTGCCATCAGTACACAGGGGACCAACGTCCTGACTTTC.